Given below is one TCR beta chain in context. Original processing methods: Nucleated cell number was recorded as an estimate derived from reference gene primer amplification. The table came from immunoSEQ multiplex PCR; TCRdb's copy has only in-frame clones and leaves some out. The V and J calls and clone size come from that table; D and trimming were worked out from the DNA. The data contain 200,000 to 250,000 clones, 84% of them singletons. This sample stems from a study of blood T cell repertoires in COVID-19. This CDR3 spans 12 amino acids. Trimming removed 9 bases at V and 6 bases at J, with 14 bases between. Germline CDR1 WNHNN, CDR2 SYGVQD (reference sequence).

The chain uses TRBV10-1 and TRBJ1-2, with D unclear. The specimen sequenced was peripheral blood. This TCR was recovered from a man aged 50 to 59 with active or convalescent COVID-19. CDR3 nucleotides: TGCGCCAGTACCGGGAGGGAGAATGGCTACACCTTC. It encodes CASTGRENGYTF.